This T cell receptor beta chain stems from a study of identical twins (dated by TCRdb to the mid-2010s). With regard to the full study: The study deep-sequenced TCR alpha and beta repertoires from monozygotic twins, unrelated adults of various ages and cord blood to test whether fetal clonotypes persist. To rule out contamination, replicate twin experiments were performed at different times with different library preparation protocols.

CDR1 is given as MNHNS and CDR2 as SASEGT, both from the germline V gene. The CDR3 spans 13 residues, from the cysteine through the phenylalanine. Only the CDR3 region is kept as DNA, spanning 39 bases read in frame from base 1. V loses 5 bases of germline sequence and J loses 2 bases, and the interval between the two ends is 10 bases. Library creation used 5' RACE. Sequencing instrument: Illumina HiSeq 2000. Template switching introduced a universal primer binding site; the final cDNA contained a unique molecular identifier, enabling accurate counting of TCR cDNA molecules. Specific primers in the conserved constant-segment region were used to synthesize first-strand cDNA for the TCR alpha and beta chains. To control for contamination, every cDNA library was double barcoded, receiving both a SMART-Mk sample barcode and Illumina barcodes. TruSeq adapter sequences and Illumina sample barcodes were added in two successive PCR steps. TCR alpha and beta cDNA libraries were sequenced on the Illumina HiSeq platform with custom primers. Under the source paper's analysis protocol: MiGEC was used to process raw reads and extract unique molecular identifiers, and MiXCR was used to find CDR3 positions. Recombination models were inferred per individual with the repgenHMM and IGoR tools using an EM algorithm. Shared clonotypes were analyzed with the tcR package in R, and sharing was normalized by the product of cloneset sizes. To study raw recombination without the effects of thymic and clonal selection, out-of-frame nonproductive sequences were analyzed. TCRdb trimmed the raw reads at Q25, called clones with MiXCR and kept productive beta chains. Identical CDR3 proteins give one entry, which carries the most common genes and DNA. TCRdb's processing, not the authors', yielded these V and J calls. The table for this sample lists approximately 300,000 distinct CDR3 sequences; over 8.5% of them were counted only once. The ten largest make up roughly 7% of the sample.

Only healthy Caucasian donors were included. Three pairs of female monozygotic twins, all aged roughly 18 to 29 years, made up the twin cohort. Positive isolation kits from Invitrogen were used to isolate the CD4+ and CD8+ T cell populations. As to this clonotype: No cognate antigen has been identified for it. No base quality values were provided; no much bigger clone lies one nucleotide off.

Broader findings and caveats from the paper: Compared with coincidental sharing between unrelated individuals, an excess of low generation-probability sequences was observed among out-of-frame TCR alpha sequences shared between twins. Zero-insertion analyses could be partly confounded by invariant T cells such as MAIT and iNKT, though diverse VJ usage argued against such confounding for most clonotypes. Because the same donors could not be followed over many years, the conclusions relied on cross-sectional statistical analysis. In monozygotic twins, recombination models systematically underestimated out-of-frame TCR alpha sharing, but the models matched the sharing seen between unrelated individuals. The excess sharing between twins in beta out-of-frame sequences was weaker because fewer shared sequences reduced the signal-to-noise ratio. Fewer insertions were carried by abundant cord blood beta clonotypes, a similar but weaker trend appeared in young adult naive repertoires, and no such trend appeared in memory repertoires.

The same data also went into a second study, on yellow fever vaccine responses in identical twins. The second study's authors report: According to the authors, in identical twins the way T cells responded to vaccination appeared partly convergent and partly personalized. The study precisely tracked vaccine-responding T cell clones in identical twins.

The TCR originated in a woman between 18 and 29 years old in good health. Sequences were obtained from CD8+ T cells sorted from blood. Recombination joined TRBV6-1 with TRBJ2-7; the D assignment is uncertain and may be TRBD1 or TRBD2, with 5 bases supporting each. The nucleotide sequence is given as TGTGCCAGCAGTACGGGACGGACCTACGAGCAGTACTTC. Its translation is CASSTGRTYEQYF.